This note documents a single T cell receptor (beta chain) sequence. Its recognized antigen is unknown. There are no base qualities to consult, and no much larger clone falls within one base. The cohort consisted of approximately 670 healthy bone marrow donors. At the time of sampling, all cohort members were nominally healthy, though unrecorded immune exposures were likely present. The donor tested CMV seropositive, placing the donor among the 250 to 350 seropositive members of the cohort. A peripheral blood sample was provided by each donor, and peripheral blood mononuclear cells were used for TCR beta sequencing. The Qiagen DNeasy Blood Extraction Kit was used to extract genomic DNA from the blood cell samples. This sample is part of a study of cytomegalovirus exposure and HLA in healthy donors (dated by TCRdb to about 2017). Looking at the study overall: An earlier analysis of some 500 of the donors reported 250 to 300 Gb of sequence data and some 100 million unique TCR beta sequences from about 179 million T cells. An early release covering roughly 640 HLA-typed donors comprised 300 to 350 gigabases of sequencing data and around 85 million unique TCR sequences. Donor age, sex, ethnicity and CMV serostatus were compiled alongside the repertoire data. In a later analysis, previously published TCR beta repertoires from about 640 donors were re-analyzed and high-resolution HLA genotyping was added so that TCR occurrence patterns could be studied. A few DR-DQ haplotypes were handled as single units for association and clustering because linkage in the cohort was strong. An earlier analysis of 587 of the donors used high-throughput TCR beta sequencing to judge whether each TCR beta V gene segment behaved as functional or pseudogenic. The genetic ancestry cluster associated with self-reported Caucasian donors included about 84% of the approximately 410 genotyped donors. The number of donors typed differed by locus, with about 629-640 for A, B, C, DRB1 and DQB1, about 500 for DQA1, 600 to 610 for DPA1, and some 440 for DPB1. All discovery cohort repertoires had been generated using a single sequencing platform. The later analysis used no new phenotypic data to find candidate immune exposures, relying instead on TCR beta sequences and their occurrence across donors. The study aimed to test whether signatures of past pathogen exposure could be identified by cataloging public T cell receptors. The study profiled the T cell repertoires of hundreds of subjects by immunosequencing and related them to cytomegalovirus serostatus. A later genetic analysis used genome-wide SNP genotypes for about 65% of the 666 donors, treating that subset as a discovery cohort. Class I and class II HLA loci were covered by the typing at four-digit resolution. Across approximately 420 genotyped donors of the cohort, an average of about 250,000 unique TCR beta nucleotide sequences per donor were sequenced, and roughly a sixth of those sequences were non-productive. In addition to the first cohort of 650 to 800 subjects, a separate validation cohort of approximately 120 different subjects was used. The study combined high-throughput TCR immunosequencing, statistical association of individual TCRs with disease status, and machine learning to predict cytomegalovirus infection status.

The research as a whole found: In an earlier analysis of a few hundred of the donors, most TCR beta V segments were observed in productive rearrangements about 87% or about 30% of the time, broadly matching IMGT annotations. The study gave a list of some 150 TCR beta chains associated with cytomegalovirus. According to a later analysis, most CMV-associated TCR beta chains appeared to be HLA-restricted, and the HLA associations seemed to be driven largely by CMV exposure. In both the original and validation cohorts, the classifier was reported to diagnose cytomegalovirus status with high specificity and sensitivity. About 17 rarely observed V segments, including chromosome 9 orphons, were excluded from the earlier analysis of approximately 500 of the donors because counts were too low. Sequencing depth was assumed to be roughly uniform across donors in the presence/absence analyses, though that assumption may not hold. In a later analysis, HLA-associated TCR beta chains showed more clonal expansion and lower generation probabilities than non-associated chains that were equally common. Across donors, most TCR sequences were observed very rarely, whereas some public TCRs were present in many individuals. A further reported finding was that TCR beta sequences accurately predicted the HLA-A and HLA-B alleles for most subjects in the first cohort. Assigning TCR associations to individual alleles was difficult when HLA alleles, especially DR and DQ, strongly co-occurred. Only TCR beta chains were sequenced in this cohort, and the absence of alpha or paired-chain data limited detectable features. A cluster of highly shared sequence variants was judged likely to be a technical artifact of the sequencing pipeline. In a later genetic analysis, fewer N-insertions in productive TCRs were reported among donors in an Asian-associated ancestry cluster than the roughly 700-donor mean. Because HLA typing was missing for some donors at each locus, association tests included only the typed subset. According to a later analysis, TCR association rates differed among HLA loci, with DRB1 alleles showing the most associated TCRs and HLA-C alleles showing the fewest. In a later analysis, several top co-occurrence clusters were reported to appear linked to parvovirus B19, influenza, CMV and Epstein-Barr virus. The 87-base-pair reads could not distinguish some IMGT-functional V segments, including TRBV6-2 and TRBV6-3, so those segments were excluded. A few of the identified cytomegalovirus-associated TCR beta chains were confirmed in vitro to be specific for cytomegalovirus antigens. According to the authors, the approach could potentially be generalized to other disease states and immunological phenotypes. V-gene and J-gene trimming of TCR beta chains was associated with a missense DCLRE1C variant in a later genetic analysis, and the association was replicated in an independent cohort. A later analysis associated about 16,000 TCR beta sequences with specific HLA alleles at a false discovery rate of 0.05. For the cohort, immune exposure information was limited to CMV serostatus. Linkage disequilibrium might explain the correlated functional status among segregating V segments, but an unknown experimental factor could not be ruled out.

Trimming leaves V shorter by 5 bases and J shorter by 7 bases, with the junction holding 4 bases beyond the gene matches. The cysteine opens and the phenylalanine closes a CDR3 of 13 amino acids. The read is trimmed to its CDR3 DNA, 39 bases read in frame from base 1. CDR1 PRHDT and CDR2 FYEKMQ were looked up in the germline V gene (reference sequence). Library creation used the immunoSEQ multiplex PCR assay. For the multiplex PCR, a mixture combining 60 forward primers for TCR Vbeta segments and 13 reverse primers for TCR Jbeta segments was used. The CDR3 region of rearranged TCR beta genes was amplified from genomic DNA with a multiplex PCR assay. On the Illumina HiSeq System, the amplified TCR beta libraries were sequenced as 87-base-pair reads. As for the authors' bioinformatics: A later analysis tallied tens of millions of unique TCR beta chains across the 610 or so repertoires, and about 10 million of those chains were shared by two or more donors. A nearest-neighbor algorithm error-corrected the raw reads and collapsed the reads into unique sequences, merging closely related sequences to remove PCR and sequencing errors. To assign V, D and J gene segments, CDR3 sequences were aligned to IMGT reference sequences. Each retained sequence needed at least a six-nucleotide match to both a V gene segment and a J gene segment. Rearrangements were called productive when the CDR3 lacked stop codons and stayed in frame with V and J; all others were non-productive. CDR3 was defined according to IMGT convention as the region running from the second conserved V-encoded cysteine to the conserved J-encoded phenylalanine. Sequences without an unambiguous match to a single V gene segment were excluded from the earlier analysis of several hundred of the donors. An earlier analysis of several hundred of the donors called V segments functional above 56.7% productive rearrangements and segregating when the between-donor standard deviation exceeded 5%. A statistical classification framework was built for diagnosing cytomegalovirus status from the catalog of TCR beta chain sequences. V and J gene assignment, in a later analysis, came from comparing TCR nucleotide sequences with IMGT/GENE-DB human TR gene sequences. Using the TCRdist pipeline, a later analysis assigned CDR3 sequences along with most-parsimonious VDJ recombination scenarios. In a later analysis, every TCR beta chain was defined by the combination of its CDR3 amino acid sequence and its V-gene family, and reads without a unique V-gene family were dropped. A later analysis removed 592 highly shared, low-generation-probability nucleotide sequences to deal with suspected cross-contamination and a sequencing artifact. In a later analysis, a clonal expansion index was calculated for each public chain from normalized within-repertoire ranks of inferred template counts. Generation probabilities in a later analysis came from a VDJ recombination model fitted to out-of-frame rearrangements, and those results were checked against IGoR. Hypergeometric tests were used in a later analysis to score TCR-TCR, TCR-HLA and TCR-CMV co-occurrence, with a repertoire-size bias correction applied to the TCR pairs. A later analysis estimated false discovery rates by permuting HLA or CMV assignments 20 times. In a later analysis, co-occurring TCRs were grouped with DBSCAN, and TCRdist sequence similarity was added when clustering was performed within HLA-allele-positive subsets. Repertoires with fewer than 30,000 or more than 120,000 public chains were left out of co-occurrence clustering, as were a handful of repertoires with anomalous nucleotide sharing. TCRdb carries this immuneACCESS record with in-frame sequences only. Its versions omit some clonotypes, under half of them owing to an unresolved V gene in the studies checked, with the rest unexplained. The DNA gave D and trimming, while V, J and clone size come from that table. This sample has 130,000 to 150,000 clones in its table, and 60% to 85% of those were observed once. The ten largest clones take up around 1.2% of the sample.

The chain joins TRBV13 to TRBJ2-1; the central 8 bases match TRBD2. The TCR comes from a male donor in good health and CMV-seropositive. Sample: PBMCs. The CDR3 loop reads CASSTGLANEQFF. The nucleotide sequence is given as TGTGCCAGCAGCACAGGACTAGCAAATGAGCAGTTCTTC. Reference TRBV13 and TRBJ2-1 proteins supply the regions before and after the CDR3; the full variable domain is: AAGVIQSPRHLIKEKRETATLKCYPIPRHDTVYWYQQGPGQDPQFLISFYEKMQSDKGSIPDRFSAQQFSDYHSELNMSSLELGDSALYFCASSTGLANEQFFGPGTRLTVL.